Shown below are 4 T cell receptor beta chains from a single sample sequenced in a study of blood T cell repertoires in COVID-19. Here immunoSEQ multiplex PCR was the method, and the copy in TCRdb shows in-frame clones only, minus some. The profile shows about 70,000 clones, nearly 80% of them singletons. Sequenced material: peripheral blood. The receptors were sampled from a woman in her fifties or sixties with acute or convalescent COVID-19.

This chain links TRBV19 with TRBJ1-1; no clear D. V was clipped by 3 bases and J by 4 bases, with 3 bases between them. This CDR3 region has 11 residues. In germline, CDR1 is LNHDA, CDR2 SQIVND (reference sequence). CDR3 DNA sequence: TGTGCCAGTAGTATGGCCACTGAAGCTTTCTTT. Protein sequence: CASSMATEAFF.

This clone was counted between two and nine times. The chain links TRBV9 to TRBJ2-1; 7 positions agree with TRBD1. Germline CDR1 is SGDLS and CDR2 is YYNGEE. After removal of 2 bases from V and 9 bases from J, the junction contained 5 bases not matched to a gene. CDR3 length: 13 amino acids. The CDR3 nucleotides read TGTGCCAGCAGCGTCGACAGGGCCGTTGAGCAGTTCTTC. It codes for CASSVDRAVEQFF. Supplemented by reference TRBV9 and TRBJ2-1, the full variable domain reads DSGVTQTPKHLITATGQRVTLRCSPRSGDLSVYWYQQSLDQGLQFLIQYYNGEERAKGNILERFSAQQFPDLHSELNLSSLELGDSALYFCASSVDRAVEQFFGPGTRLTVL.

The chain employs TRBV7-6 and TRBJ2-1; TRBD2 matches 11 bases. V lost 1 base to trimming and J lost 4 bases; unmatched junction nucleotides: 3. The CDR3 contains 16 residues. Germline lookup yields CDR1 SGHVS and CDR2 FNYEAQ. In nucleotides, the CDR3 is TGTGCCAGCAGCTTAGGACTAGCGGGGCAATACAATGAGCAGTTCTTC. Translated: CASSLGLAGQYNEQFF.

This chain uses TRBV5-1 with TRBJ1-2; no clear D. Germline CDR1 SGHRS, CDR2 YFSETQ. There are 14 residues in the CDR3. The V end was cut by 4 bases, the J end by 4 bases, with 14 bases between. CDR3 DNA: TGCGCCAGCAGCGGAGCGGCAGCGAGCTATGGCTACACCTTC. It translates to CASSGAAASYGYTF.